The entry below gives a single T cell receptor beta chain sequence along with its context. The sample is drawn from a study of blood T cell repertoires in COVID-19. This table comes from immunoSEQ multiplex PCR, and its TCRdb copy is limited to in-frame clones, with some not included. The table shows some 360,000 clones, with around 87% occurring only once. The CDR3 has 16 residues. With 2 bases removed from V and 1 base from J, the gap between germline ends came to 14 bases. Germline-derived CDR1 and CDR2 are LGHNT and FRNRAP. The chain is built from TRBV12-5 and TRBJ1-1; D not resolved. The sequenced material came from peripheral blood. This clonotype was sampled from a woman aged 55-75 years with COVID-19, enrolled during active disease. This chain's CDR3 is CASGLSSGGWNTEAFF. The CDR3 bases are TGTGCTAGTGGTTTGTCCTCGGGAGGTTGGAACACTGAAGCTTTCTTT.